These T cell receptor beta chains were read from a single sample in a study of blood T cells in healthy people across ages. TCRdb itself ran the 5' RACE reads through MiXCR, one entry per CDR3 protein. The profile shows approximately 880,000 distinct CDR3 sequences, about 48% of them singletons. Sequencing input: blood. Receptors originate from a man aged 25 to 40 in good health. Each CDR3 is given with its conserved first and last residue. The D gene is left open where the match is weak. Clone sizes are given selectively: once, few, many, or a class where the clone is expanded.

clone_size	v_call	j_call	d_call	cdr3_nt	cdr3_aa
NA	TRBV4-2	TRBJ2-7	TRBD1	TGTGCCAGCAGCCAAGAAGGGACAGAGATCTACGAGCAGTACTTC	CASSQEGTEIYEQYF
NA	TRBV27	TRBJ2-7	NA	TGTGCCACCCGGGGCGGTTTTACGGGCTACGAGCAGTACTTC	CATRGGFTGYEQYF
NA	TRBV11-3	TRBJ1-2	TRBD1	TGTGCCAGCAGCACCCGCGCAGGGGGTAACTATGGCTACACCTTC	CASSTRAGGNYGYTF
few	TRBV4-1	TRBJ1-5	TRBD1	TGCGCCAGCAGCTCACAGGGGGGCAATCAGCCCCAGCATTTT	CASSSQGGNQPQHF
NA	TRBV12-3/TRBV12-4	TRBJ1-1	NA	TGTGCCAGCACCCTCCCGGTCCCCACTGAAGCTTTCTTT	CASTLPVPTEAFF
few	TRBV5-1	TRBJ2-5	TRBD2	TGCGCCAGCAGCTTCTCCGGGACTACAGAGACCCAGTACTTC	CASSFSGTTETQYF
NA	TRBV12-3/TRBV12-4	TRBJ2-1	NA	TGTGCCAGCAGGTTTGGGTCTAAGGCCTACAATGAGCAGTTCTTC	CASRFGSKAYNEQFF
NA	TRBV21-1	TRBJ1-2	NA	TGTGCCAGCAGCAAAGCCGGGGGGCAGGCTATCATTTCTAACTATGGCTACACCTTC	CASSKAGGQAIISNYGYTF
NA	TRBV20-1	TRBJ2-1	NA	TGCAGTCTTCCGGGACGGGCCTCCTACAATGAGCAGTTCTTC	CSLPGRASYNEQFF
once	TRBV7-8	TRBJ1-2	NA	TGTGCCAGCAGCTTTGAAGGACGGGTGGATGGCTACACCTTC	CASSFEGRVDGYTF
NA	TRBV4-1	TRBJ1-1	NA	TGCGCCAGCAGCCAAGGCAGTTGGGGCACTGAAGCTTTCTTT	CASSQGSWGTEAFF
NA	TRBV13	TRBJ2-3	NA	TGTGCCAGCAGCTTTCGCCCCCTCGCGCAGTATTTT	CASSFRPLAQYF
NA	TRBV7-2	TRBJ2-1	TRBD2	TGTGCCAGCAGCTTGTCCTTTAGCGGGGGGGCGATCAATGAGCAGTTCTTC	CASSLSFSGGAINEQFF
NA	TRBV7-9	TRBJ2-3	NA	TGTGCCAGCAGCTTCAGGTCGAGCGATACGCAGTATTTT	CASSFRSSDTQYF
NA	TRBV27	TRBJ2-7	TRBD1	TGTGCCAGCAGTTGGACAGGGGCCGACTACGAGCAGTACTTC	CASSWTGADYEQYF
NA	TRBV10-3	TRBJ2-7	TRBD1	TGTGCCATCAGTGAGTCGCAGGGGGTCTACGAGCAGTACTTC	CAISESQGVYEQYF
few	TRBV7-2	TRBJ2-5	NA	TGTGCCAGCAGCTTATACGGGAGTGGGACCCAGTACTTC	CASSLYGSGTQYF
NA	TRBV6-1	TRBJ2-6	NA	TGTGCCAGCAGTCGACAAATCGCCAGCTCTGGGGCCAACGTCCTGACTTTC	CASSRQIASSGANVLTF
few	TRBV6-1	TRBJ1-2	TRBD1	TGTGCCACTCCGACAGGGGTGATCCGCTATGGCTACACCTTC	CATPTGVIRYGYTF
few	TRBV6-5	TRBJ2-5	TRBD2	TGTGCCAGCAGTTACAATAGCGGGGTTGAGACCCAGTACTTC	CASSYNSGVETQYF
NA	TRBV10-3	TRBJ2-3	NA	TGTGCCATCAGTGTATTGCCTAGCACAGATACGCAGTATTTT	CAISVLPSTDTQYF
NA	TRBV12-3/TRBV12-4	TRBJ2-1	NA	TGTGCCAGCAGCCCTACTAGCTTCTCCTACAATGAGCAGTTCTTC	CASSPTSFSYNEQFF
NA	TRBV27	TRBJ2-1	TRBD2	TGTGGCGCGCGCGGGAGGTACAATGAGCAGTTCTTC	CGARGRYNEQFF
few	TRBV7-2	TRBJ1-2	TRBD1	TGTGCCAGCAGCTCTCTCGACAGGGGGAGGCTAGGCTACACCTTC	CASSSLDRGRLGYTF
NA	TRBV14	TRBJ2-3	NA	TGTGCCAGCAGCCAATTGGGATTTAGCACAGATACGCAGTATTTT	CASSQLGFSTDTQYF
NA	TRBV6-5	TRBJ2-6	NA	TGTGCCGTCAGGGTACTCGGGGCCAACGTCCTGACTTTC	CAVRVLGANVLTF
NA	TRBV12-3/TRBV12-4	TRBJ2-1	NA	TGTGCCAGCAGGTTCACCGCGGGCGTTAGCTCCTACAATGAGCAGTTCTTC	CASRFTAGVSSYNEQFF
NA	TRBV6-2/TRBV6-3	TRBJ2-4	NA	TGTGCCAGCAGAAAGAGAGATCTAGCCAAAAACATTCAGTACTTC	CASRKRDLAKNIQYF
few	TRBV4-1	TRBJ2-7	TRBD1	TGCGCCAGCAGCCATCTTTTACAGGGGACCCTCTACGAGCAGTACTTC	CASSHLLQGTLYEQYF
many	TRBV20-1	TRBJ1-5	NA	TGCAGTGCTAGAGATGGGGACAAGAGCAATCAGCCCCAGCATTTT	CSARDGDKSNQPQHF
NA	TRBV5-5	TRBJ2-6	NA	TGTGCCAGCAGCACGAACCCCGGGACAAGTTCTGGGGCCAACGTCCTGACTTTC	CASSTNPGTSSGANVLTF
NA	TRBV20-1	TRBJ1-2	NA	TGCCGTGCTAGAAATCCCAGGGCCAGCTACACCTTC	CRARNPRASYTF
NA	TRBV2	TRBJ1-2	NA	TGTGCCAGCAGTGAAGTCCAGCAATCCTATGGCTACACCTTC	CASSEVQQSYGYTF
NA	TRBV2	TRBJ2-5	TRBD2	TGTGCCAGCAGAAATACTAGCGGGGTCTATGAGCAGTACTTC	CASRNTSGVYEQYF
NA	TRBV20-1	TRBJ2-2	TRBD1	TGCAGTGCTAGAGATTCTGGGACAGGGGTAGGAGAGCTGTTTTTT	CSARDSGTGVGELFF
NA	TRBV6-5	TRBJ2-7	NA	TGTGCCAGCAGTCCCCTCGAGAAGGAGTCCTACGAGCAGTACTTC	CASSPLEKESYEQYF
NA	TRBV5-1	TRBJ2-1	TRBD2	TGCGCCAGCAGCACTAGCGGGGAAAACTACAATGAGCAGTTCTTC	CASSTSGENYNEQFF
few	TRBV6-1	TRBJ2-7	NA	TGTGCCAGCAGGGTGGGACAAACCTACGAGCAGTACTTC	CASRVGQTYEQYF
NA	TRBV12-3/TRBV12-4	TRBJ1-5	NA	TGTGCCAGCAGCCCCTCACCCCCAGGCATTCAGCCCCAGCATTTT	CASSPSPPGIQPQHF
NA	TRBV12-3/TRBV12-4	TRBJ2-7	NA	TGTGCCAGCAGTTCCGAGGTCGGAGGGTACGAGCAGTACTTC	CASSSEVGGYEQYF
many	TRBV30	TRBJ2-5	NA	TGTGCCTGGAGTTATAACAGGGAGACCCAGTACTTC	CAWSYNRETQYF
NA	TRBV6-1	TRBJ2-2	NA	TGTGCCACCAAGACAGGAGATAACACCGGGGAGCTGTTTTTT	CATKTGDNTGELFF
NA	TRBV3-1	TRBJ1-1	NA	TGTGCCAGCAGCTTCCAACAGGGATTCACTGAAGCTTTCTTT	CASSFQQGFTEAFF
NA	TRBV7-2	TRBJ2-3	TRBD2	TGTGCCAGTCGACTAGCGGGACGAGGAGATACGCAGTATTTT	CASRLAGRGDTQYF
few	TRBV6-1	TRBJ1-6	NA	TGTGCCAGCAGTGAGGGTCCGACTTCACCCCTCCACTTT	CASSEGPTSPLHF
few	TRBV12-3/TRBV12-4	TRBJ2-1	NA	TGTGCCAGCAGTCCGCTAGCGATCTCCTACAATGAGCAGTTCTTC	CASSPLAISYNEQFF
few	TRBV11-2	TRBJ2-1	TRBD1	TGTGCCAGCAGTACCCGAGGCCAAACAGGGGGCGACTACAATGAGCAGTTCTTC	CASSTRGQTGGDYNEQFF
NA	TRBV10-3	TRBJ2-3	NA	TGTGCCACCGCGCTCAAAACGGATACGCAGTATTTT	CATALKTDTQYF
once	TRBV9	TRBJ2-1	TRBD2	TGTGCCAGCAGCGTCCTTAGCGGGGGGGCGGGTGAGCAGTTCTTC	CASSVLSGGAGEQFF
few	TRBV4-1	TRBJ2-1	NA	TGCGCCAGCAGCTCCCGGACAGTAGGCTCCTACAATGAGCAGTTCTTC	CASSSRTVGSYNEQFF
once	TRBV6-1	TRBJ2-7	NA	TGTGCCAGCAGTGAAGGGACAGCAGTACCCTACGAGCAGTACTTC	CASSEGTAVPYEQYF
many	TRBV11-2	TRBJ1-2	NA	TGTGCCAGCAGTACGCAGAACTATGGCTACACCTTC	CASSTQNYGYTF
few	TRBV4-1	TRBJ1-2	NA	TGCGCCAGCAGCCAAGACCATGGCAGTTTGTATGGCTACACCTTC	CASSQDHGSLYGYTF